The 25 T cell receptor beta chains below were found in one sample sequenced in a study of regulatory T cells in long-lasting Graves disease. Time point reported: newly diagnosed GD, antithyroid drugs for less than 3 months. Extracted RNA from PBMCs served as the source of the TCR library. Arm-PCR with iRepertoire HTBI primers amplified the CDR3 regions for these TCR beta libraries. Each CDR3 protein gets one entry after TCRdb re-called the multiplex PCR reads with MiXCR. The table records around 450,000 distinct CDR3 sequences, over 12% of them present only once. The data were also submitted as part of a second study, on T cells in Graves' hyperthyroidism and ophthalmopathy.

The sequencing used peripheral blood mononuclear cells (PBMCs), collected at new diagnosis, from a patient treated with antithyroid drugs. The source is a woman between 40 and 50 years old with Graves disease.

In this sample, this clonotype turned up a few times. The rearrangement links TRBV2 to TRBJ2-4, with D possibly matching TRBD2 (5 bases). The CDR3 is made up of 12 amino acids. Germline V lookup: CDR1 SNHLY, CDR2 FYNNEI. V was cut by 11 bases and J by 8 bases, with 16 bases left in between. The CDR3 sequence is CAGGEGSDIQYF. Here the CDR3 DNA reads TGTGCCGGAGGTGAGGGTAGCGACATTCAGTACTTC.

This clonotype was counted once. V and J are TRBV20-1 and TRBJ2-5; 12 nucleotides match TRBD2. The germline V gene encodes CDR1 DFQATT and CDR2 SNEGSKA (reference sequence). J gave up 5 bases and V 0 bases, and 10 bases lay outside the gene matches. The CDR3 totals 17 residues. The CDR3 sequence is CSARDYRLAGAGETQYF. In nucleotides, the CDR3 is TGCAGTGCTAGAGATTATAGACTAGCGGGAGCGGGGGAGACCCAGTACTTC.

CDR3 sequence reads: CASSHGTSGDEQYF. The CDR3 DNA is TGCGCCAGCAGCCACGGGACTAGCGGAGACGAGCAGTACTTC. The chain carries TRBV5-1 and TRBJ2-7; 11 bases align to TRBD2. Germline V gene data show CDR1 as SGHRS and CDR2 as YFSETQ. The V gene end was trimmed by 4 bases and the J gene end by 5 bases; junction bases not matched to a gene: 5. This CDR3 contains 14 residues.

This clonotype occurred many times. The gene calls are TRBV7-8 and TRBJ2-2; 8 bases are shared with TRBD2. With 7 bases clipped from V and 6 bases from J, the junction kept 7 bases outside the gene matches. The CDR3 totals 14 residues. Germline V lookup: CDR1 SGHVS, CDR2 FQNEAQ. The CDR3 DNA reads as TGTGCCAGCACCGGGACTAGATTATCCGGGGAGCTGTTTTTT. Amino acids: CASTGTRLSGELFF.

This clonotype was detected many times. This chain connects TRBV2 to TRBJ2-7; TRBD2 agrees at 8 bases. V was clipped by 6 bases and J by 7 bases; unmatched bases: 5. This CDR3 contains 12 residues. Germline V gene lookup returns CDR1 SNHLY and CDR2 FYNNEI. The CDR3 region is CASRGLGEEQYF. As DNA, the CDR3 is TGTGCCAGCAGGGGACTAGGAGAAGAGCAGTACTTC.

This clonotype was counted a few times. As DNA, the CDR3 is TGTGCCATCAGTGACCTAAATCGAGGCTACACCTTC. This translates into CAISDLNRGYTF. The chain combines TRBV10-3 with TRBJ1-2; D not certain. V dropped 3 bases and J dropped 8 bases, with 10 bases sitting between them. The germline CDR1 and CDR2 sequences are ENHRY and SYGVKD. The CDR3 is 12 residues long.

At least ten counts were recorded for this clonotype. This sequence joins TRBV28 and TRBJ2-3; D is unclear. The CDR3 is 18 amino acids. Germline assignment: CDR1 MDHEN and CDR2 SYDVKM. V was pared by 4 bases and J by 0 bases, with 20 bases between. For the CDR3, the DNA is TGTGCCAGCAGTTACCCAATTTCGGAAGGACGGAGCACAGATACGCAGTATTTT. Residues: CASSYPISEGRSTDTQYF.

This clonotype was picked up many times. The CDR3 nucleotides are TGTGCCAGCAGTTCTAGCTCGACAGGAGACCCCACCGGGGAGCTGTTTTTT. It specifies CASSSSSTGDPTGELFF. This chain connects TRBV28 to TRBJ2-2; possible D gene TRBD1, 6 bases. The CDR3 spans 17 residues. Germline assignment: CDR1 MDHEN and CDR2 SYDVKM. V was pared by 4 bases and J by 4 bases, with 19 bases between.

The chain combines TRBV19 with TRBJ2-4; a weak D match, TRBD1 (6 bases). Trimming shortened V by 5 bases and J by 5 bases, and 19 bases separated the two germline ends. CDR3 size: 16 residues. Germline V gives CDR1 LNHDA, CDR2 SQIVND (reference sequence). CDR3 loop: CASSFGQPGTQNIQYF. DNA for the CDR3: TGTGCCAGTAGTTTCGGACAGCCCGGGACCCAAAACATTCAGTACTTC. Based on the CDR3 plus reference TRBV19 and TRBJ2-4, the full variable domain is DGGITQSPKYLFRKEGQNVTLSCEQNLNHDAMYWYRQDPGQGLRLIYYSQIVNDFQKGDIAEGYSVSREKKESFPLTVTSAQKNPTAFYLCASSFGQPGTQNIQYFGAGTRLSVL.

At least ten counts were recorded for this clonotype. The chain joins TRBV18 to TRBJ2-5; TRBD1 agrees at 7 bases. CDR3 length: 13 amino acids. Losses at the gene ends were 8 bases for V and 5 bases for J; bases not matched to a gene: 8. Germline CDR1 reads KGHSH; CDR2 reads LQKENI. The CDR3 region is CASIRDRGETQYF. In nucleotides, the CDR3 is TGTGCCAGCATAAGGGACAGAGGGGAGACCCAGTACTTC.

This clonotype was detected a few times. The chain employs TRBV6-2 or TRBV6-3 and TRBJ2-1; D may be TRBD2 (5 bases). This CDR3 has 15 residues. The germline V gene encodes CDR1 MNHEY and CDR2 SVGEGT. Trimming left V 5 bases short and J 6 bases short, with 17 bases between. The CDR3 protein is CASSEAERKSNEQFF. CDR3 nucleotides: TGTGCCAGCAGTGAAGCGGAACGGAAAAGCAATGAGCAGTTCTTC.

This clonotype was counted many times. CDR3 nucleotides: TGTGCCAGCAGTCTCGCCCCCTTGCGTTTTTATGAGCAGTTCTTC. Translated: CASSLAPLRFYEQFF. This chain joins TRBV28 and TRBJ2-1, with D uncertain. The CDR3 is made up of 15 amino acids. The germline V gene has CDR1 MDHEN and CDR2 SYDVKM. The germline V and J ends were trimmed by 5 bases and 8 bases, with 19 bases remaining between them.

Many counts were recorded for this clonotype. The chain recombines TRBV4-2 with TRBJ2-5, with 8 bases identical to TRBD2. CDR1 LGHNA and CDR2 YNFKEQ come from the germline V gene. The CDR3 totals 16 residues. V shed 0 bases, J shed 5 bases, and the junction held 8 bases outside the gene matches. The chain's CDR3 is CASSQEGAGAPETQYF. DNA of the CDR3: TGTGCCAGCAGCCAAGAAGGAGCGGGGGCTCCGGAGACCCAGTACTTC.

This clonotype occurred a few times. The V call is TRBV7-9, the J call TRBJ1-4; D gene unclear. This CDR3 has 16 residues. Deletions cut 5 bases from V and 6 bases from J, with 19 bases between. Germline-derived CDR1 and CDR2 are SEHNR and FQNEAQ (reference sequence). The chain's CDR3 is CASSGGPSLYYEKLFF. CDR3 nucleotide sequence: TGTGCCAGCAGCGGCGGGCCCAGCCTTTATTATGAAAAACTGTTTTTT.

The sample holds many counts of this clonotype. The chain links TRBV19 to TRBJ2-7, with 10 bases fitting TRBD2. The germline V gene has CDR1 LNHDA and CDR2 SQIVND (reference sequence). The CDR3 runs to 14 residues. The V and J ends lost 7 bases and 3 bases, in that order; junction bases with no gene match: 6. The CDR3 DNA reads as TGTGCCAGTACCCCTGCTAGCGGGAGCTACGAGCAGTACTTC. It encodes CASTPASGSYEQYF.

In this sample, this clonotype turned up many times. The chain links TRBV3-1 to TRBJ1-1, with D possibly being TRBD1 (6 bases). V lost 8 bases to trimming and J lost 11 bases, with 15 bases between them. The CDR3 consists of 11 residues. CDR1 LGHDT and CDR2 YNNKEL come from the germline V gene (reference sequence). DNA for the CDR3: TGTGCCAGCGGACCACAGGGTATGGCTTTCTTT. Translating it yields CASGPQGMAFF.

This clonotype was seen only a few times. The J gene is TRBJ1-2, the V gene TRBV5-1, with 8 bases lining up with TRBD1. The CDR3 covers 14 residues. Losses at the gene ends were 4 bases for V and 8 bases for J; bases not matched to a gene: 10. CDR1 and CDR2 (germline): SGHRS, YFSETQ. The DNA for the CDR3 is TGCGCCAGCAGCCCTCCGACAGGGGAGGGAGGCTACACCTTC. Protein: CASSPPTGEGGYTF.

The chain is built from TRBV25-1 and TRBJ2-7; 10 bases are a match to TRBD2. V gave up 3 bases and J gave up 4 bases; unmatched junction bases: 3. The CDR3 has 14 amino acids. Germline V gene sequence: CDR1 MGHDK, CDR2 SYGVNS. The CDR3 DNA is TGTGCCAGCAGTGAGGGACTAGCGCGATACGAGCAGTACTTC. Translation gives CASSEGLARYEQYF.

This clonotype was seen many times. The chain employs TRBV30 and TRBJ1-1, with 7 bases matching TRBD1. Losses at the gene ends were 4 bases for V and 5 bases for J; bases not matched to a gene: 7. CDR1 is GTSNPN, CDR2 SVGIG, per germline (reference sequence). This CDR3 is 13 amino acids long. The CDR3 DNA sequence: TGTGCCTGGAACAGGGGAGGGAGGACTGAAGCTTTCTTT. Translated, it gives CAWNRGGRTEAFF.

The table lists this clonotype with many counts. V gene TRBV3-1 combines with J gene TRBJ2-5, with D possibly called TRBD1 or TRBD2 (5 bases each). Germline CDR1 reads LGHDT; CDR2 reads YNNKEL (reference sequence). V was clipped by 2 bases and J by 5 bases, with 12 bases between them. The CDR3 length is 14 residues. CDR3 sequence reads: CASSQLRGRETQYF. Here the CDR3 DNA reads TGTGCCAGCAGCCAACTTCGGGGCCGGGAGACCCAGTACTTC.

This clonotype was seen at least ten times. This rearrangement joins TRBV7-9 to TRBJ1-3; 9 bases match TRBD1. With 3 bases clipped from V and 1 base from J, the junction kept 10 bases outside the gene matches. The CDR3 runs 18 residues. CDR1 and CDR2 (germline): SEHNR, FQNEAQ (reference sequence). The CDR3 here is CASSFQDRGTWSGNTIYF. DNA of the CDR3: TGTGCCAGCAGCTTCCAGGACAGGGGTACTTGGTCTGGAAACACCATATATTTT.

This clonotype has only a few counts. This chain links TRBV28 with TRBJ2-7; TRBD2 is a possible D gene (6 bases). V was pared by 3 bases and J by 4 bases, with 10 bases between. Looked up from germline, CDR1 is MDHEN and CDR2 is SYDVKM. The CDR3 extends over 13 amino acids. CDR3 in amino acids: CASSFAGRYEQYF. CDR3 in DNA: TGTGCCAGCAGTTTTGCGGGAAGGTACGAGCAGTACTTC. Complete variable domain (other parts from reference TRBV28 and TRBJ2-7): DVKVTQSSRYLVKRTGEKVFLECVQDMDHENMFWYRQDPGLGLRLIYFSYDVKMKEKGDIPEGYSVSREKKERFSLILESASTNQTSMYLCASSFAGRYEQYFGPGTRLTVT.

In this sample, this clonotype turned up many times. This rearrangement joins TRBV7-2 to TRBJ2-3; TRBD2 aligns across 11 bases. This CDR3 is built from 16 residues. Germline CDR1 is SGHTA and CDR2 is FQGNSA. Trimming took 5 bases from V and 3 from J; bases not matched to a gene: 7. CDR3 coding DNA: TGTGCCAGCAGCATCCGACTAGCGGGGAGGACAGATACGCAGTATTTT. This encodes CASSIRLAGRTDTQYF. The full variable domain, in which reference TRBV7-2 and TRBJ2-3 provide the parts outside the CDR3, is GAGVSQSPSNKVTEKGKDVELRCDPISGHTALYWYRQSLGQGLEFLIYFQGNSAPDKSGLPSDRFSAERTGGSVSTLTIQRTQQEDSAVYLCASSIRLAGRTDTQYFGPGTRLTVL.

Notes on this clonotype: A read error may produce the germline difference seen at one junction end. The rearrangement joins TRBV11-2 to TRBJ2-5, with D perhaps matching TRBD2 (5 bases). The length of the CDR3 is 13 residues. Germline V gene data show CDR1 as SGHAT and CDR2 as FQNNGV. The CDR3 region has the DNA TGCGCCAGCAGCCAAGACGGCGGGGAGACCCAGTACTTC. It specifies CASSQDGGETQYF.

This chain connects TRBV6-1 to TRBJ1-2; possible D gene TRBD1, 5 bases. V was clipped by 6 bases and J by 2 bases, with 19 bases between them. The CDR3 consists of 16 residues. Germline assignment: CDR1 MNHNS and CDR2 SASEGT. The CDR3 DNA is TGTGCCAGCAGACCAGGAAGCAGGGTTGTCAACTATGGCTACACCTTC. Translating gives CASRPGSRVVNYGYTF.